The 12 T cell receptor beta chains given below trace back to one sample, sequenced in a study of blood T cell repertoires in COVID-19. Only in-frame clones appear in the TCRdb table, and some are missing; sequencing was by immunoSEQ multiplex PCR. The sample includes hundreds of thousands of clones, about 80% of them seen just once. The sample taken for sequencing was PBMCs or T cells enriched from blood (not recorded which). The receptors here all came from a man under 40 with acute COVID-19.

The chain uses TRBV9 and TRBJ1-2; tentatively, D is TRBD1 (6 bases). Per germline, CDR1 SGDLS and CDR2 YYNGEE. This CDR3 has 11 amino acids. V dropped 5 bases and J dropped 6 bases, with 8 bases sitting between them. The CDR3 DNA reads TGTGCCAGCAGACACAGGGATGGCTACACCTTC. This translates into CASRHRDGYTF.

This sequence joins TRBV18 and TRBJ1-4; D gene unclear. V lost 5 bases and J lost 3, with 13 bases in between. In germline, CDR1 is KGHSH, CDR2 LQKENI. The CDR3 has 15 amino acids. Here the CDR3 DNA reads TGTGCCAGCTCAGAGGGAGGTCGATCTAATGAAAAACTGTTTTTT. As protein: CASSEGGRSNEKLFF.

The rearrangement joins TRBV19 to TRBJ1-2; TRBD1 might be the D (5 bases). The CDR3 runs 13 residues. Germline V gene data show CDR1 as LNHDA and CDR2 as SQIVND (reference sequence). The V end was cut by 6 bases, the J end by 7 bases, with 15 bases between. This CDR3 is CASRNTRVSGYTF. The CDR3 DNA follows: TGTGCCAGTAGAAATACCAGGGTATCTGGCTACACCTTC.

J is TRBJ1-1 and V is TRBV20-1, with D hard to call. The CDR3 consists of 15 residues. Between the trimmed V and J ends, which lost 3 bases and 1 base, there was a span of 15 bases. Germline values: CDR1 DFQATT, CDR2 SNEGSKA (reference sequence). This chain's CDR3 is CSASRLGVGNTEAFF. The CDR3 nucleotides read TGCAGTGCTAGTAGGCTCGGGGTAGGGAACACTGAAGCTTTCTTT.

This clone was observed a single time. The rearrangement joins TRBV24-1 to TRBJ1-2; no reliable D call. The CDR3 loop spans 16 amino acids. Germline values: CDR1 KGHDR, CDR2 SFDVKD. With 2 bases removed from V and 0 bases from J, the gap between germline ends came to 12 bases. The CDR3, as DNA: TGTGCCACCAGTGATTCCCAGTCCCCTCCTAACTATGGCTACACCTTC. Its translation is CATSDSQSPPNYGYTF.

V is TRBV6-5 and J is TRBJ1-3; a possible D gene is TRBD1 (5 bases). V was clipped by 5 bases and J by 1 base, with 12 bases between them. Germline V gene data show CDR1 as MNHEY and CDR2 as SVGAGI. The CDR3 runs to 15 residues. The CDR3 nucleotides are TGTGCCAGCAGTCCAGGGTTTGGGTCTGGAAACACCATATATTTT. Translated: CASSPGFGSGNTIYF.

Notes on this clone: The sample carries other DNA sequences with the same CDR3. V gene TRBV6-1 combines with J gene TRBJ1-2; 10 positions agree with TRBD1. The CDR3 totals 14 residues. Germline CDR1 is MNHNS and CDR2 is SASEGT. Trimming removed 3 bases from V and 4 bases from J; junction bases left unmatched: 2. The CDR3 reads CASSEGQGSYGYTF. The CDR3 nucleotides read TGTGCCAGCAGTGAGGGACAGGGGAGCTATGGCTACACCTTC.

The V gene is TRBV7-6, the J gene TRBJ2-6; TRBD2 matches 12 bases. CDR1 and CDR2 from the germline V gene are SGHVS and FNYEAQ. V was pared by 4 bases and J by 0 bases, with 4 bases of the junction left unmatched. This CDR3 is built from 18 residues. In DNA form, the CDR3 reads TGTGCCAGCAGCTCCGGACTAGCGGGGTACTCTGGGGCCAACGTCCTGACTTTC. Translation: CASSSGLAGYSGANVLTF.

CDR3 in amino acids: CASSLDLEGQPQHF. The CDR3 DNA reads TGTGCCAGCAGCTTAGATCTGGAGGGCCAGCCCCAGCATTTT. This sequence joins TRBV11-2 and TRBJ1-5; no clear D. The CDR3 is 14 residues long. CDR1 and CDR2 from the germline V gene are SGHAT and FQNNGV. The V end was cut by 0 bases, the J end by 7 bases, with 10 bases between.

The chain combines TRBV28 with TRBJ1-2, with D perhaps TRBD1 (5 bases). Looked up from germline, CDR1 is MDHEN and CDR2 is SYDVKM. This CDR3 contains 11 residues. Trimming removed 10 bases from V and 4 bases from J, with 10 bases in between. The CDR3, as DNA: TGTGCCACCCAGGGTTTCTATGGCTACACCTTC. Protein: CATQGFYGYTF.

This sequence joins TRBV29-1 and TRBJ1-1; TRBD1 matches at 11 bases. The CDR3 length is 14 residues. Germline assignment: CDR1 SQVTM and CDR2 ANQGSEA. V lost 7 bases and J lost 5; bases outside the gene matches: 9. CDR3 amino acids: CSGGQGAKWTEAFF. In DNA form, the CDR3 reads TGCAGCGGCGGACAGGGGGCGAAGTGGACTGAAGCTTTCTTT.

The gene calls are TRBV5-1 and TRBJ2-5; D unresolved. The CDR3 is made up of 13 amino acids. In germline, CDR1 is SGHRS, CDR2 YFSETQ. The V end was cut by 5 bases, the J end by 0 bases, with 8 bases between. This CDR3 is CASRPVDQETQYF. Here the CDR3 DNA reads TGCGCCAGCAGACCGGTAGACCAAGAGACCCAGTACTTC.